This TCR beta chain was found in a study of shared clonotypes between healthy human individuals. Whole-study results and caveats: Memory subsets had estimated richness that was generally smaller than that of naive subsets.

The CDR3 spans 15 residues. Trimming pared 1 base from V and 7 bases from J, leaving 14 bases between. The V gene's germline CDR1 is MNHNS and CDR2 SASEGT. About this clone: What it recognizes is unknown.

The method was immunoSEQ multiplex PCR; TCRdb's version includes in-frame clones alone and lacks a portion of them. Found here are approximately 2.5 million clones, around 94% of them singletons; the top ten hold roughly 0.14%. Caucasian adults residing in Nashville, Tennessee made up all the donors. Splitting the CD4+ cells yielded a CD45RA+ naive subset and a CD45RA-negative memory subset. V is TRBV6-1 and J is TRBJ1-5; D remains unclear. This TCR was recovered from a young man in good health. The sequenced sample consisted of naive CD4+ T cells sorted from blood. Subset meaning: CD45RA+ positively selected. The CDR3 region is CASSEEVAGTQPQHF. The DNA of the CDR3 is TGTGCCAGCAGTGAAGAAGTAGCAGGCACCCAGCCCCAGCATTTT.